This TCR beta chain was recorded in a study of T cells in Graves' hyperthyroidism and ophthalmopathy. The study's findings and limits: Ophthalmopathy, which appeared later, was predicted by the model a median approximately 6.7 months before onset.

Worth noting for this clonotype: Its antigen is as yet unknown.

Amplified TCR beta CDR3 regions came from RNA transcripts. The TCR CDR3 first-round RT-PCR relied on the HTBI primer set. A single record per CDR3 protein comes from TCRdb applying MiXCR to the multiplex PCR reads. The data show around 400,000 distinct CDR3 sequences, about 25% seen once. PBMCs stemmed from about 9.5 ml fresh peripheral blood. Trimming took 4 bases from V and 7 from J, leaving 22 bases between them. The CDR3 loop spans 16 amino acids. Germline-derived CDR1 and CDR2 are MRHNA and SNTAGT. The chain is built from TRBV6-4 and TRBJ1-2, with D perhaps TRBD1 (6 bases). This sequence originates from a man over 45 with Graves' hyperthyroidism. Sequenced sample: blood. The CDR3 sequence: CASSAGLDSLLSGYTF. The CDR3 region has the DNA TGTGCCAGCAGTGCCGGACTGGACAGTCTCCTCTCTGGCTACACCTTC.